Given below is one T cell receptor (beta chain) in context. The antigen is undetermined. This CDR3 has 17 residues. The germline CDR1 and CDR2 sequences are PRHDT and FYEKMQ (reference sequence). Trimming removed 2 bases from V and 2 bases from J; junction bases left unmatched: 7. Genomic DNA of every subset was divided equally among multiple immunoSEQ plates. Only in-frame clones appear in the TCRdb table, and some are missing; sequencing was by immunoSEQ multiplex PCR. The repertoire consists of more than 2 million clones, with around 93% occurring once and the leading ten covering approximately 1.7%. These data belong to a study of shared clonotypes between healthy human individuals. About the research overall: The study used three CD4 naive, three CD4 memory, two CD8 naive and one CD8 memory plate per donor. Study findings and constraints: Shared clonotypes: about 4.6% naive CD4, 3.5% to 4% naive CD8, around 2.2% memory CD4, under 0.45% memory CD8. Memory subsets generally showed smaller estimated richness than naive subsets did.

Selected positively for CCR7 and CD45RO-negative, naive CD8 cells excluded terminally differentiated effector memory CD45RA+ cells. This rearrangement joins TRBV13 to TRBJ2-5; TRBD2 agrees at 11 bases. Sequencing was performed on naive CD8+ T cells from PBMCs. The sequence came from a man aged 18 to 35 in good health. Some clones in this sample may be carry-over from other donors' samples. The CDR3 bases are TGTGCCAGCAGCTTATCCCCGGGACTAGCGGCACAAGAGACCCAGTACTTC. It translates to CASSLSPGLAAQETQYF.